The source of this T cell receptor (beta chain) is a study of cytomegalovirus exposure and HLA in healthy donors. Germline V gene data show CDR1 as SGDLS and CDR2 as YYNGEE. This CDR3 comprises 17 residues. The ends were cut back, 4 bases at V and 15 bases at J, with 29 bases in the middle. The study ran its PCR with 60 Vbeta and 13 Jbeta primers. Original processing methods: In a later analysis, of roughly 73 million unique beta chains, roughly 11 million appeared in at least two donors. Here immunoSEQ multiplex PCR was the method, and the copy in TCRdb shows in-frame clones only, minus some. D and trimming come from the DNA, and the V and J calls and clone size come from that table. The sample carries around 170,000 clones, roughly 80% recorded once.

The TCR originated in a man aged 40-55 years in good health and CMV-seropositive. The V gene is TRBV9, the J gene TRBJ1-6, with D tentatively TRBD1 (5 bases). The sequenced sample consisted of PBMCs. The CDR3 DNA is TGTGCCAGCAGCACCGCCGTTCGGACACCACACCGGGCAGACCTCCACTTT. The encoded protein is CASSTAVRTPHRADLHF. Based on the CDR3 plus reference TRBV9 and TRBJ1-6, the full variable domain is DSGVTQTPKHLITATGQRVTLRCSPRSGDLSVYWYQQSLDQGLQFLIQYYNGEERAKGNILERFSAQQFPDLHSELNLSSLELGDSALYFCASSTAVRTPHRADLHFGNGTRLTVT.